Listed below are T cell receptor beta chains from one sample, sequenced in a study of blood T cells in healthy people across ages. TCRdb reanalysed the 5' RACE reads using MiXCR and keeps one entry per CDR3 protein. The sample yields about 580,000 distinct CDR3 sequences, 45% to 55% seen once. Input material: blood. The receptors originated from a man older than 75 in good health. CDR3s include the opening cysteine and the closing phenylalanine or tryptophan. D genes are given only for firm matches. Where a row states a size, it is once, few, many or the class of an expanded clone; other rows omit it.

.	TRBV29-1	TRBJ2-1	.	TGCAGCGTTGGGATAACTGGGGGCTCCTACAATGAGCAGTTCTTC	CSVGITGGSYNEQFF
.	TRBV20-1	TRBJ1-1	.	TGCAGTGCGTGGCTTCCAGGAAGTACTGAAGCTTTCTTT	CSAWLPGSTEAFF
many	TRBV6-6	TRBJ2-7	.	TGTGCCAGCAGTACACCCCCTGGATACGAGCAGTACTTC	CASSTPPGYEQYF
.	TRBV6-2/TRBV6-3	TRBJ2-1	TRBD1	TGTGCCACCGGACAGGGGAGCTCCTACAATGAGCAGTTCTTC	CATGQGSSYNEQFF
.	TRBV20-1	TRBJ2-5	TRBD2	TGCAGTGCTGCCACAGCGGGAGGGCAAGAGACCCAGTACTTC	CSAATAGGQETQYF
.	TRBV10-3	TRBJ2-7	.	TGTGCCATCAGTGACCAACAGTCTGACTACGAGCAGTACTTC	CAISDQQSDYEQYF
.	TRBV10-3	TRBJ2-3	TRBD1	TGTGCCATCAGTGCCGAAAGGAGGACAGGGGTAACGGGGAACACAGATACGCAGTATTTT	CAISAERRTGVTGNTDTQYF
.	TRBV7-9	TRBJ1-1	.	TGTGCCAGCAGCTACATAGGGGACCTTGAAGCTTTCTTT	CASSYIGDLEAFF
.	TRBV6-2/TRBV6-3	TRBJ2-3	.	TGTGCCAGCAGTTACCCCCGGGGGTACACTAGCACAGATACGCAGTATTTT	CASSYPRGYTSTDTQYF
.	TRBV25-1	TRBJ1-2	TRBD1	TGTGCCAGCAGTGAGACAGGGGGCGCGAGGAATGGCTACACCTTC	CASSETGGARNGYTF
.	TRBV15	TRBJ1-1	.	TGTGCCACCAGCAGGAACGACAGGATGTCGGACACTGAAGCTTTCTTT	CATSRNDRMSDTEAFF
.	TRBV9	TRBJ2-2	.	TGTGCCAGCAAGGGCGGCGCGAACACCGGGGAGCTGTTTTTT	CASKGGANTGELFF
.	TRBV18	TRBJ2-7	TRBD2	TGTGCCAGCTCACCCTCCGGTACTAGCGTTTACGAGCAGTACTTC	CASSPSGTSVYEQYF
.	TRBV20-1	TRBJ2-3	.	TGCAGTGCTAGTGAACCTAGCAGAAATACGCAGTATTTT	CSASEPSRNTQYF
.	TRBV5-1	TRBJ2-6	.	TGCGCCAGCAGCTTGGCTAAGGGACACTCCTCTTATGGGGCCAACGTCCTGACTTTC	CASSLAKGHSSYGANVLTF
.	TRBV5-1	TRBJ1-2	.	TGCGCCAGCATAGGGGAACGGGATTCCTTACGTGGCTACACCTTC	CASIGERDSLRGYTF
.	TRBV5-1	TRBJ1-1	TRBD1	TGCGCCAGCAGCATAACCGGGACAGAGAACACTGAAGCTTTCTTT	CASSITGTENTEAFF
many	TRBV6-5	TRBJ2-2	.	TGTGCCAGCAGCTTGATCGTGATTGGCGGGGAGCTGTTTTTT	CASSLIVIGGELFF
.	TRBV12-3/TRBV12-4	TRBJ1-5	TRBD1	TGTGCCAGCAGGGGAGGGGGCGGGATGGTACAGCCCCAGCATTTT	CASRGGGGMVQPQHF
.	TRBV12-3/TRBV12-4	TRBJ2-1	.	TGTGCCAGCAGTTTCGGCCCCCATGAGCAGTTCTTC	CASSFGPHEQFF
many	TRBV29-1	TRBJ2-1	.	TGCAGCGTTGAAATTTGGGATAGCTCCTACAATGAGCAGTTCTTC	CSVEIWDSSYNEQFF
.	TRBV20-1	TRBJ2-7	TRBD1	TGCAGTGCTAGGAAGGGGGACAGGGTTTACGAGCAGTACTTC	CSARKGDRVYEQYF
.	TRBV20-1	TRBJ2-3	.	TGCAGCCACCTGGCAGGAACAGATACGCAGTATTTT	CSHLAGTDTQYF
.	TRBV20-1	TRBJ2-3	.	TGCAGTGCTAGAGCTCCCGGCATCAGTACAGATACGCAGTATTTT	CSARAPGISTDTQYF
.	TRBV9	TRBJ2-7	.	TGTGCCAGCAGCGAGGGGGGACAGACCTACGAGCAGTACTTC	CASSEGGQTYEQYF
.	TRBV7-9	TRBJ2-1	.	TGTGCCAGCAGCGCACCCGGGGTTGAGACCCAGTTCTTC	CASSAPGVETQFF
once	TRBV20-1	TRBJ2-7	TRBD1	TGCAGTGCTAGGCAGACAGGGTCCTACGAGCAGTACTTC	CSARQTGSYEQYF
few	TRBV27	TRBJ1-4	TRBD1	TGTGCCAGCAGACCACGGCAGGGGGCGAGTGCAACTAATGAAAAACTGTTTTTT	CASRPRQGASATNEKLFF
.	TRBV4-3	TRBJ2-3	TRBD2	TGCGCCAGCAGCCAAGAGACTAGCGGGGGTCCAGATACGCAGTATTTT	CASSQETSGGPDTQYF
few	TRBV5-1	TRBJ2-7	TRBD2	TGCGCCAGCAGCTTGCCTAGCGGCTACGAGCAGTACTTC	CASSLPSGYEQYF
.	TRBV7-2	TRBJ2-3	.	TGTGCCAGCAGCCTTGCCCGGGGGAGCGCAGATACGCAGTATTTT	CASSLARGSADTQYF
few	TRBV4-2	TRBJ1-2	TRBD1	TGTGCCAGCAGCCAAGATCGCGGGACAGTATATGGCTACACCTTC	CASSQDRGTVYGYTF
.	TRBV29-1	TRBJ2-3	TRBD2	TGCAGCGTCGCCCGGGCGGGAGCATCAGATACGCAGTATTTT	CSVARAGASDTQYF
many	TRBV7-9	TRBJ2-1	.	TGTGCCAGCAGCTTAGCGGACGAGCGACTGGGCAATGAGCAGTTCTTC	CASSLADERLGNEQFF
many	TRBV7-3	TRBJ1-6	.	TGTGCCAGCAGCGTGGACGGACTTAATTCACCCCTCCACTTT	CASSVDGLNSPLHF
.	TRBV20-1	TRBJ2-2	TRBD2	TGCAGTGCTAGACGGGGGGACCCGTCTACCGGGGAGCTGTTTTTT	CSARRGDPSTGELFF
.	TRBV7-3	TRBJ1-1	.	TGTGCCAGCAGCCAGACCGCTCCCGGGACAATCATCCCTGAAGCTTTCTTT	CASSQTAPGTIIPEAFF
once	TRBV20-1	TRBJ1-5	.	TGCAGTACTAGGTACGGATCTGGCAATCAGCCCCAGCATTTT	CSTRYGSGNQPQHF
many	TRBV29-1	TRBJ2-3	TRBD2	TGCAGCGTTGAACCCCCCTCTAGCGGGAAAGATACGCAGTATTTT	CSVEPPSSGKDTQYF
few	TRBV27	TRBJ2-7	TRBD2	TGTGCCAGCAGTAGCAAGGGACTAGCGGGAGTCGGGGAGCAGTACTTC	CASSSKGLAGVGEQYF
.	TRBV7-2	TRBJ1-2	.	TGTGCCAGCAGCTTAGCAACGCTGATGGGCTACACCTTC	CASSLATLMGYTF
.	TRBV30	TRBJ2-6	TRBD1	TGTGCCTGGACGACAGGGGCAGGGGCCAACGTCCTGACTTTC	CAWTTGAGANVLTF
few	TRBV6-5	TRBJ2-5	.	TGTGCCAGCAGTTACACGGGGGAGACCCAGTACTTC	CASSYTGETQYF
.	TRBV20-1	TRBJ2-5	.	TGCAGTGCTAGAGATAGGCTGGAATACCAAGAGGCCCAGTACTTC	CSARDRLEYQEAQYF
.	TRBV20-1	TRBJ2-4	.	TGCAGTGCTAGAAGCCCCCAGGGAGACCTAGCCAAAAACATTCAGTACTTC	CSARSPQGDLAKNIQYF
few	TRBV6-2/TRBV6-3	TRBJ2-7	.	TGTGCCAGCAGTTTTGGTGGAGGTATCTACGAGCAGTACTTC	CASSFGGGIYEQYF
.	TRBV30	TRBJ2-3	TRBD2	TGTGCCCGAGCGGATAGCGGGGTCACAGATACGCAGTATTTT	CARADSGVTDTQYF
few	TRBV6-5	TRBJ2-7	.	TGTGCCAGCACCCGCGGCGGACAAGCTCCGCGCGAGCAGTACTTC	CASTRGGQAPREQYF
.	TRBV12-3/TRBV12-4	TRBJ1-5	TRBD1	TGTGCCAGCAGTTTAGAATCGGGACAGCCCAATCAGCCCCAGCATTTT	CASSLESGQPNQPQHF
.	TRBV29-1	TRBJ1-4	.	TGCAGCGTTCTGGAGCAGCGAGAAAGTAAGCTGTTTTTT	CSVLEQRESKLFF
.	TRBV5-1	TRBJ1-6	.	TGCGCCAGCAGATCGATGGCAGAGTCCAATTCACCCCTCCACTTT	CASRSMAESNSPLHF
.	TRBV4-2	TRBJ2-1	.	TGTGCCAGCAGCCAAGATTATCTGACAGCGGCTAACTACAATGAGCAGTTCTTC	CASSQDYLTAANYNEQFF
few	TRBV15	TRBJ2-1	TRBD1	TGTGCCACCGGGACAGGGCACTCCTACAATGAGCAGTTCTTC	CATGTGHSYNEQFF
few	TRBV20-1	TRBJ2-3	.	TGCAGTGCAAATATGAATACGCAGTATTTT	CSANMNTQYF
few	TRBV20-1	TRBJ2-5	TRBD1	TGCAGTGCTAGACCGGACAGGGGGCAAGAGACCCAGTACTTC	CSARPDRGQETQYF
.	TRBV29-1	TRBJ2-5	.	TGCGGCGTTCCCTCGCTGGGGACTCAAGAGACCCAGTACTTC	CGVPSLGTQETQYF
.	TRBV7-9	TRBJ1-5	.	TGTGCCAGCAGCCAGCGTGCGGAGAGCAATCAGCCCCAGCATTTT	CASSQRAESNQPQHF
.	TRBV4-2	TRBJ1-2	.	TGTGCCAGCAGCCCAGTCCTGGAGGGAGCAAATTATGGCTACACCTTC	CASSPVLEGANYGYTF
few	TRBV20-1	TRBJ1-5	.	TGCAGTGCTAGAGATGCGGCGGGAGGGTACAATCAGCCCCAGCATTTT	CSARDAAGGYNQPQHF
many	TRBV7-2	TRBJ2-7	TRBD1	TGTGCCAGCAGCTTAGGGGACAGGGGCTACGAGCAGTACTTC	CASSLGDRGYEQYF